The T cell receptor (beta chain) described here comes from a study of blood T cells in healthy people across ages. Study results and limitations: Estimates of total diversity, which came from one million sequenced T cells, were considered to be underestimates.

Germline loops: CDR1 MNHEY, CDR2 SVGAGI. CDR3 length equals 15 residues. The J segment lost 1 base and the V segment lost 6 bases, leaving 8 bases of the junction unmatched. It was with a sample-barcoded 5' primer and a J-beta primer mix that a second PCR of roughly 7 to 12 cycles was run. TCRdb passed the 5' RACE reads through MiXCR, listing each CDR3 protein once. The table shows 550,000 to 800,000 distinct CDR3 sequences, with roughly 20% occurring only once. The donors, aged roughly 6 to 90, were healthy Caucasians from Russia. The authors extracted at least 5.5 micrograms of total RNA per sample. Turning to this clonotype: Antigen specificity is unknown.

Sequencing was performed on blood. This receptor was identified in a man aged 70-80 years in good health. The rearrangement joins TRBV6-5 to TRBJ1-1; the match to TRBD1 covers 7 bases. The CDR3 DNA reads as TGTGCCAGCAGGTCCAGACAGGGTCAGAACACTGAAGCTTTCTTT. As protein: CASRSRQGQNTEAFF.